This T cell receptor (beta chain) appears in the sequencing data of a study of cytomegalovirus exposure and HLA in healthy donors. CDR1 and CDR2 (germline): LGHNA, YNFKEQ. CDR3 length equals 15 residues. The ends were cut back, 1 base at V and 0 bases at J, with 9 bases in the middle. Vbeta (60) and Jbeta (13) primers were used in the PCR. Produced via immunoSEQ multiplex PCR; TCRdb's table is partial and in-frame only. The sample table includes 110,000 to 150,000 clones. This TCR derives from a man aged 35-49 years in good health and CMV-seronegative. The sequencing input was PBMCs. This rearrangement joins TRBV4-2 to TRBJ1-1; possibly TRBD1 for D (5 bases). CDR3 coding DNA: TGTGCCAGCAGCCAAGTAGCAGGGTTGAACACTGAAGCTTTCTTT. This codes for CASSQVAGLNTEAFF.